The 21 T cell receptor beta chains reported below all come from one sample, sequenced in a study of blood T cell repertoires in COVID-19. Assay used: immunoSEQ multiplex PCR; TCRdb lists only in-frame clones, some missing. The repertoire holds about 180,000 clones, with 80% to 90% as singletons. Sequencing was carried out using peripheral blood. These receptors all come from a man between 18 and 29 years old who had recovered from COVID-19.

The rearrangement uses TRBV3-1 (or the pseudogene TRBV3-2) and TRBJ2-7; TRBD2 aligns across 10 bases. Germline V gene lookup returns CDR1 LGHDT and CDR2 YNNKEL (reference sequence). The CDR3 totals 19 residues. J was trimmed by 4 bases and V by 1 base; bases with no gene match: 16. In nucleotides, the CDR3 is TGTGCCAGCAGCCAAGTTGGACATTCGTTCGCACTAGCGGGATACGAGCAGTACTTC. It codes for CASSQVGHSFALAGYEQYF.

This chain connects TRBV7-9 to TRBJ2-7, with D possibly being TRBD1 (6 bases). This CDR3 has 14 residues. Germline V gene data show CDR1 as SEHNR and CDR2 as FQNEAQ (reference sequence). Trimming pared 5 bases from V and 2 bases from J, leaving 13 bases between. The CDR3 is CASSLGQRAYEQYF. The CDR3 DNA is TGTGCCAGCAGCCTAGGACAGAGAGCCTACGAGCAGTACTTC.

The V call is TRBV19, the J call TRBJ2-3; TRBD2 might be the D (5 bases). CDR1 is LNHDA and CDR2 is SQIVND in the germline V gene (reference sequence). Trimming removed 5 bases from V and 5 bases from J, with 11 bases in between. The CDR3 length is 13 residues. CDR3 sequence reads: CASSPGLLDTQYF. In DNA, the CDR3 is TGTGCCAGTAGTCCCGGACTTCTAGATACGCAGTATTTT.

The V gene is TRBV9, the J gene TRBJ2-1; 12 bases align to TRBD2. V lost 3 bases and J lost 4; bases outside the gene matches: 5. This CDR3 is 16 amino acids long. Looked up from germline, CDR1 is SGDLS and CDR2 is YYNGEE. Here the CDR3 reads CASSAGTSGLYNEQFF. The CDR3 DNA sequence: TGTGCCAGCAGCGCCGGGACTAGCGGGCTATACAATGAGCAGTTCTTC.

The CDR3 protein is CASSREGVTEAFF. The DNA for the CDR3 is TGTGCCAGCAGTAGGGAGGGGGTCACTGAAGCTTTCTTT. This rearrangement joins TRBV7-9 to TRBJ1-1; the D gene is possibly TRBD1 (6 bases). CDR3 length equals 13 residues. CDR1 is SEHNR and CDR2 is FQNEAQ in the germline V gene (reference sequence). V shed 6 bases and J shed 4 bases, with 12 bases lying between them.

The chain carries TRBV9 and TRBJ2-1; 9 bases agree with TRBD2. The CDR3 length is 15 residues. Germline V gene lookup returns CDR1 SGDLS and CDR2 YYNGEE. V lost 2 bases and J lost 8; bases outside the gene matches: 8. CDR3 sequence reads: CASSVLSGRSDEQFF. The CDR3 nucleotides read TGTGCCAGCAGCGTTTTGAGCGGGAGGTCGGATGAGCAGTTCTTC.

The genes are TRBV28 and TRBJ1-6, with D possibly TRBD1 on 5 matching bases. This CDR3 has 14 amino acids. V was pared by 5 bases and J by 11 bases, with 16 bases between. CDR1 MDHEN and CDR2 SYDVKM come from the germline V gene. The CDR3 DNA reads as TGTGCCAGCAGTCGGGAGGGGCCCCCGGCACCCCTCCACTTT. It codes for CASSREGPPAPLHF.

This rearrangement joins TRBV28 to TRBJ2-7; TRBD2 matches at 7 bases. V lost 7 bases, J lost 3 bases, and 12 bases stayed unmatched. The CDR3 length is 15 residues. The germline V gene encodes CDR1 MDHEN and CDR2 SYDVKM. CDR3 sequence: CASTPGGLNLYEQYF. CDR3 nucleotide sequence: TGTGCCAGCACCCCGGGAGGACTAAATCTCTACGAGCAGTACTTC.

The chain carries TRBV6-1 and TRBJ1-5; D is uncertain. The CDR3 extends over 17 amino acids. The germline gives CDR1 MNHNS, CDR2 SASEGT. V lost 2 bases to trimming and J lost 0 bases, with 14 bases between them. Written as DNA, the CDR3 is TGTGCCAGCAGTGAATCTAGCCAGCTTTATAGCAATCAGCCCCAGCATTTT. Translation gives CASSESSQLYSNQPQHF.

V usage is TRBV15 and J usage is TRBJ2-7, with 12 bases fitting TRBD2. The germline V gene has CDR1 LNHNV and CDR2 YYDKDF (reference sequence). The trim removed 0 bases at V and 6 bases at J, leaving 9 bases unmatched. The length of the CDR3 is 17 residues. The DNA of the CDR3 is TGTGCCACCAGCAGAGAGGCTAGCGGGAGGGTAGGAGTCGAGCAGTACTTC. Translated, it gives CATSREASGRVGVEQYF.

V is TRBV7-9 and J is TRBJ2-5, with D perhaps matching TRBD2 (6 bases). Germline V gene sequence: CDR1 SEHNR, CDR2 FQNEAQ (reference sequence). V lost 5 bases and J 2 bases, leaving 15 bases between the germline ends. This CDR3 has 15 amino acids. CDR3 sequence (DNA): TGTGCCAGCAGCCGCCCGGGACTCCCTCAAGAGACCCAGTACTTC. This sequence encodes CASSRPGLPQETQYF.

Here the CDR3 DNA reads TGCGCCAGCAGTGAGTCAGGACACTTTGGCTCACCCCTCCACTTT. This codes for CASSESGHFGSPLHF. J is TRBJ1-6 and V is TRBV10-2; TRBD1 is a possible D gene (5 bases). CDR1 is WSHSY, CDR2 SAAADI, per germline. The CDR3 spans 15 residues. Between the trimmed V and J ends, which lost 0 bases and 10 bases, there was a span of 13 bases.

J is TRBJ2-4 and V is TRBV12-2; the table's TRBD2 call for D was not verified on the DNA. TRBV12-2 is deemed a pseudogene. This CDR3 contains 14 residues. The CDR3 protein is CASRLTLAKNIQYF. For the CDR3, the DNA is TGTGCAAGTCGCTTAACTCTAGCCAAAAACATTCAGTACTTC.

The chain combines TRBV28 with TRBJ1-5, with D unclear. CDR3 length equals 13 residues. With 3 bases removed from V and 8 bases from J, the gap between germline ends came to 11 bases. Germline V gene sequence: CDR1 MDHEN, CDR2 SYDVKM. The CDR3 nucleotides read TGTGCCAGCAGTTTGGCCCTTTCTGAGCCCCAGCATTTT. Residues: CASSLALSEPQHF.

This chain joins TRBV28 and TRBJ1-2; 9 bases align to TRBD1. The CDR3 has 15 amino acids. Germline lookup yields CDR1 MDHEN and CDR2 SYDVKM. V was pared by 6 bases and J by 4 bases, with 9 bases of the junction left unmatched. CDR3 nucleotides: TGTGCCAGCAGGGATGAACAGGGGGCCCTCTATGGCTACACCTTC. This translates into CASRDEQGALYGYTF.

The chain joins TRBV9 to TRBJ1-2; D is uncertain. The CDR3 is 12 amino acids. The germline CDR1 and CDR2 sequences are SGDLS and YYNGEE. V was clipped by 4 bases and J by 5 bases, with 9 bases between them. The CDR3 bases are TGTGCCAGCAGCCTCTCCAGATATGGCTACACCTTC. It is translated as CASSLSRYGYTF.

The V and J genes are TRBV15 and TRBJ2-2, with TRBD2 as a possible D gene (5 bases). Germline CDR1 reads LNHNV; CDR2 reads YYDKDF (reference sequence). The CDR3 runs 14 residues. Trimming took off 0 bases at V and 7 bases at J, with 9 bases between the two ends. CDR3 nucleotides: TGTGCCACCAGCAGAGATGCGGGTTACGGGGAGCTGTTTTTT. Amino acids: CATSRDAGYGELFF.

This chain joins TRBV30 and TRBJ1-5; TRBD1 matches at 8 bases. V gave up 2 bases and J gave up 2 bases; unmatched junction bases: 2. The CDR3 covers 14 residues. Looked up from germline, CDR1 is GTSNPN and CDR2 is SVGIG (reference sequence). The CDR3 coding sequence is TGTGCCTGGAGTCCGACAGGGGGCAATCAGCCCCAGCATTTT. This codes for CAWSPTGGNQPQHF.

The chain is built from TRBV6-6 and TRBJ1-5; D possibly corresponds to TRBD1 (6 bases). Trimming removed 2 bases at V and 4 bases at J, with 15 bases between. Per germline, CDR1 MNHNY and CDR2 SVGAGI (reference sequence). The CDR3 has 16 residues. CDR3 loop: CASSYPRTAPNQPQHF. The CDR3 DNA sequence: TGTGCCAGCAGTTACCCCAGGACAGCGCCAAATCAGCCCCAGCATTTT.

The chain combines TRBV11-2 with TRBJ2-7, with TRBD2 identical over 8 bases. Unmatched junction bases numbered 10, after V lost 5 bases and J lost 4 bases. The CDR3 extends over 15 amino acids. Looked up from germline, CDR1 is SGHAT and CDR2 is FQNNGV. CDR3 sequence (DNA): TGTGCCAGCAGCCCCCATCTTAGCGGGAAATACGAGCAGTACTTC. Translating it yields CASSPHLSGKYEQYF.

This clone appeared once. The CDR3 coding sequence is TGTGCCAGCAGCGGGACTAGCGGGACTAGCACAGATACGCAGTATTTT. It encodes CASSGTSGTSTDTQYF. The V call is TRBV9, the J call TRBJ2-3; 12 bases fit TRBD2. Germline V CDR1 and CDR2: SGDLS, YYNGEE. Unmatched junction bases numbered 2, after V lost 3 bases and J lost 0 bases. This CDR3 comprises 16 residues.